This TCR beta chain was recorded in a study of control samples from healthy donors and cancer patients. TCRdb keeps only in-frame clones here, not all; method: immunoSEQ multiplex PCR. The top ten hold roughly 5.3% of the sample, which has roughly 170,000 clones, around 88% seen once. This CDR3 comprises 17 residues. The V gene's germline CDR1 is SEHNR and CDR2 FQNEAQ (reference sequence). Trimming pared 2 bases from V and 2 bases from J, leaving 16 bases between. This chain joins TRBV7-9 and TRBJ1-5; possibly TRBD1 for D (6 bases). The TCR sequence derives from a woman aged 25 to 39 in good health. The specimen was blood. The CDR3 coding sequence is TGTGCCAGCAGCTTACAGGGGCAAAAGGCTGGCAATCAGCCCCAGCATTTT. This sequence encodes CASSLQGQKAGNQPQHF.